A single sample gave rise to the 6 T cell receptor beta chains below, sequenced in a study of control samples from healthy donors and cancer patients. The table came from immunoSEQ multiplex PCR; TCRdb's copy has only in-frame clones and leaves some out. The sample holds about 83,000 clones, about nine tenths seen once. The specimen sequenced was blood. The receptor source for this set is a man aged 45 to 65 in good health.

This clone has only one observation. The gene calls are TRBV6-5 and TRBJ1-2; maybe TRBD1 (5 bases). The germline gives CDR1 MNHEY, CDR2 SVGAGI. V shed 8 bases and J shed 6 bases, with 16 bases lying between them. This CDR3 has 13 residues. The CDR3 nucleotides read TGTGCCAGCCTCCAATTGCGGGGCAATGGCTACACCTTC. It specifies CASLQLRGNGYTF.

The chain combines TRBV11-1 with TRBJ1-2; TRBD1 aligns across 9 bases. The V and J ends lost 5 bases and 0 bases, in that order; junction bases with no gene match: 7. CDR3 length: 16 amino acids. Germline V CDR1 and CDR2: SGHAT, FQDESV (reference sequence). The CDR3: CASSPRDREANYGYTF. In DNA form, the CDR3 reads TGTGCCAGCAGCCCCCGGGACAGGGAAGCTAACTATGGCTACACCTTC. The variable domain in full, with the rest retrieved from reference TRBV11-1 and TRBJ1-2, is EAEVAQSPRYKITEKSQAVAFWCDPISGHATLYWYRQILGQGPELLVQFQDESVVDDSQLPKDRFSAERLKGVDSTLKIQPAELGDSAMYLCASSPRDREANYGYTFGSGTRLTVV.

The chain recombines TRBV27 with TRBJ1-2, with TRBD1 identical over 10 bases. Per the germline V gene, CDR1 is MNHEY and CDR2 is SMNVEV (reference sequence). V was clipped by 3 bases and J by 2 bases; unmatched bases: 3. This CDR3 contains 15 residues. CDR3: CASSLTGGENYGYTF. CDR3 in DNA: TGTGCCAGCAGTTTGACAGGGGGCGAGAACTATGGCTACACCTTC.

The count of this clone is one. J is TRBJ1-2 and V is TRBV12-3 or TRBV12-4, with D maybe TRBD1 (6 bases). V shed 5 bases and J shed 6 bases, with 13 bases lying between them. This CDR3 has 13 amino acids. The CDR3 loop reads CASSKQGWDGYTF. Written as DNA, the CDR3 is TGTGCCAGCAGTAAACAGGGATGGGATGGCTACACCTTC.

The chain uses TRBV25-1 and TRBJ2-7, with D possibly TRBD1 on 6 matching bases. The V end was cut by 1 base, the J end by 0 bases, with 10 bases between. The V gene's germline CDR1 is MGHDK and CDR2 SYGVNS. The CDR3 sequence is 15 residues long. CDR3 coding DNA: TGTGCCAGCAGTGAATCATGGGGGCCCTCCTACGAGCAGTACTTC. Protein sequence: CASSESWGPSYEQYF.

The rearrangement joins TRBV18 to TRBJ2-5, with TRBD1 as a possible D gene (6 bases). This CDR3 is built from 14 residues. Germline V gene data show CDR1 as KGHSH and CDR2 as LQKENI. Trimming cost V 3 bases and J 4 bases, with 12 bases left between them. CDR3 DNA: TGTGCCAGCTCACCCTCACAGGGCTCAGAGACCCAGTACTTC. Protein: CASSPSQGSETQYF.